This entry features one T cell receptor (beta chain) sequence. Its matching antigen is unknown. This record comes from a study of T cell repertoires in ileal Crohn's disease. Study at large: Every patient was operated on for stricturing (approximately 60%) or penetrating (approximately 40%) complications. Study conclusions and caveats: Clonality above 26.8% at surgery always came with endoscopic recurrence.

Germline V lookup: CDR1 SGHRS, CDR2 YFSETQ. CDR3 length equals 18 residues. The trim removed 2 bases at V and 0 bases at J, leaving 9 bases unmatched. Generated by immunoSEQ multiplex PCR, the TCRdb table keeps only in-frame clones and is missing some. The repertoire has approximately 29,000 clones, about 81% of them found once; the top ten carry roughly 5.4%. V and J are TRBV5-1 and TRBJ1-1; 11 bases align to TRBD1. This TCR was sampled from an adult with Crohn's disease. Material: ileal tissue. The CDR3 nucleotides are TGCGCCAGCAGCTTCATCCGGGACAGGGGGGCGCTGAACACTGAAGCTTTCTTT. Amino acid sequence: CASSFIRDRGALNTEAFF.